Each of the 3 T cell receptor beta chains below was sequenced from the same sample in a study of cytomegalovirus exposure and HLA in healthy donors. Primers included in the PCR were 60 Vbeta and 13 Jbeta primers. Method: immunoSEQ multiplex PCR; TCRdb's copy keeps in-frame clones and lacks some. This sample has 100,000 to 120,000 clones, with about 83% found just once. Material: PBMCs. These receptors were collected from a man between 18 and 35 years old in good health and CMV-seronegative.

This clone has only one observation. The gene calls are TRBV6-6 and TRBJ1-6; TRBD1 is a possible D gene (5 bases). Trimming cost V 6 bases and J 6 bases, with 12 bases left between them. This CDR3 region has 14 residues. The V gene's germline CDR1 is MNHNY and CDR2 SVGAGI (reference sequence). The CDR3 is CASSLDKLNSPLHF. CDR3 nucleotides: TGTGCCAGCAGCCTGGACAAACTTAATTCACCCCTCCACTTT.

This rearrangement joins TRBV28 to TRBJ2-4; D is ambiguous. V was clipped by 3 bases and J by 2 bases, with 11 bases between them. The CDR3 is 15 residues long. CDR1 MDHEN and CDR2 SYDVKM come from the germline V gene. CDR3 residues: CASSLNFGSKNIQYF. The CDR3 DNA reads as TGTGCCAGCAGTTTGAACTTTGGTTCCAAAAACATTCAGTACTTC.

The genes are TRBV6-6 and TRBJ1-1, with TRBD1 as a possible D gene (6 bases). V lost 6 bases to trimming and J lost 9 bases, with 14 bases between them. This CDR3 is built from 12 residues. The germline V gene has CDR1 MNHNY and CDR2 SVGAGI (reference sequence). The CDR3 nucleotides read TGTGCCAGCAGAATGGACAGTTTTAAAGCTTTCTTT. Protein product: CASRMDSFKAFF.